The 13 T cell receptor beta chains presented below share a single source sample, sequenced in a study of a mutant IDH1 vaccine in newly diagnosed glioma. Documented time point: week 47, end of study. Topical imiquimod was applied with each vaccine dose, which held 300 ug of mutant IDH1 20-mer peptide. What these receptors recognize is not known. Libraries were prepared by immunoSEQ multiplex PCR; TCRdb keeps only in-frame clonotypes and omits some of them. The table records about 50,000 clones, 76% of them present only once. The input for sequencing was PBMCs, taken from a glioma patient whose treatment included an IDH1 peptide vaccine. These receptors all come from a woman aged 35 to 49 with glioma. Some clones in this sample may be carry-over from other donors' samples.

The chain couples TRBV7-6 to TRBJ2-5; the match to TRBD2 covers 9 bases. The V segment lost 5 bases and the J segment 6 bases; nucleotides outside the gene matches: 13. CDR1 and CDR2 from the germline V gene are SGHVS and FNYEAQ. The CDR3 sequence is 16 residues long. The chain's CDR3 is CASSGTRRGGPKTQYF. The CDR3 coding sequence is TGTGCCAGCAGCGGCACTCGGCGGGGGGGCCCAAAGACCCAGTACTTC.

This chain joins TRBV29-1 and TRBJ2-1; D might be TRBD2 (6 bases). The V gene's germline CDR1 is SQVTM and CDR2 ANQGSEA. Trimming stripped 2 bases from V and 4 bases from J, with 12 bases between. The CDR3 spans 14 residues. The chain's CDR3 is CSVEIAGLYNEQFF. The CDR3 region has the DNA TGCAGCGTTGAAATTGCGGGACTGTACAATGAGCAGTTCTTC.

The chain couples TRBV7-2 to TRBJ2-5, with TRBD1 matching over 12 bases. The CDR3 has 15 residues. Germline V gene data show CDR1 as SGHTA and CDR2 as FQGNSA. V dropped 5 bases and J dropped 3; count of bases not matched to a gene: 4. The chain's CDR3 is CASSRDRGREETQYF. The DNA of the CDR3 is TGTGCCAGCAGCCGGGACAGGGGGCGCGAAGAGACCCAGTACTTC. Full variable domain (outside the CDR3, taken from reference TRBV7-2 and TRBJ2-5): GAGVSQSPSNKVTEKGKDVELRCDPISGHTALYWYRQSLGQGLEFLIYFQGNSAPDKSGLPSDRFSAERTGGSVSTLTIQRTQQEDSAVYLCASSRDRGREETQYFGPGTRLLVL.

In its sample, this clone was seen once. V gene TRBV5-8 combines with J gene TRBJ1-5; D is unresolved. The CDR3 has 15 residues. Trimming cost V 1 base and J 4 bases, with 12 bases left between them. Per germline, CDR1 SGHTS and CDR2 YDEGEE. CDR3 DNA sequence: TGTGCCAGCAGCTTGTACGGGAATGCGAATCAGCCCCAGCATTTT. This gives the protein CASSLYGNANQPQHF. Variable domain in full (rest from reference TRBV5-8 and TRBJ1-5): EAGVTQSPTHLIKTRGQQATLRCSPISGHTSVYWYQQALGLGLQFLLWYDEGEERNRGNFPPRFSGRQFPNYSSELNVNALELEDSALYLCASSLYGNANQPQHFGDGTRLSIL.

This rearrangement joins TRBV30 to TRBJ2-1; 10 positions match TRBD2. The CDR3 has 16 residues. Germline V CDR1 and CDR2: GTSNPN, SVGIG (reference sequence). Germline trimming cut 3 bases from V and 0 bases from J; bases unmatched to any gene: 5. The chain's CDR3 is CAWRASGGHSYNEQFF. The CDR3 DNA sequence: TGTGCCTGGAGGGCTAGCGGGGGCCACTCCTACAATGAGCAGTTCTTC.

The rearrangement links TRBV6-5 to TRBJ2-7; perhaps D is TRBD1 or TRBD2 (5 bases each). This CDR3 is built from 14 residues. Per germline, CDR1 MNHEY and CDR2 SVGAGI. The V gene lost 6 bases and the J gene lost 4 bases, with 16 bases spanning the gap. DNA for the CDR3: TGTGCCAGCAGCTCCGGGACCCAGGATTACGAGCAGTACTTC. Translating gives CASSSGTQDYEQYF.

Written as DNA, the CDR3 is TGTGCCAGCAGCGCGACAGGGGGTCCCGGGGAGCTGTTTTTT. This gives the protein CASSATGGPGELFF. The V and J genes are TRBV5-5 and TRBJ2-2; 9 positions match TRBD1. V was pared by 4 bases and J by 6 bases, with 4 bases of the junction left unmatched. Per the germline V gene, CDR1 is SGHKS and CDR2 is YYEKEE (reference sequence). This CDR3 spans 14 amino acids. The whole variable domain, remainder taken from reference TRBV5-5 and TRBJ2-2, is DAGVTQSPTHLIKTRGQQVTLRCSPISGHKSVSWYQQVLGQGPQFIFQYYEKEERGRGNFPDRFSARQFPNYSSELNVNALLLGDSALYLCASSATGGPGELFFGEGSRLTVL.

This sequence joins TRBV5-4 and TRBJ1-1; D might be TRBD1 (5 bases). The length of the CDR3 is 13 residues. The V end lost 6 bases, the J end lost 1 base, and 10 bases lay between the germline ends. Germline V gene sequence: CDR1 SGHNT, CDR2 YYREEE (reference sequence). The CDR3 nucleotides are TGTGCCAGCACTAACGGGGCGAACACTGAAGCTTTCTTT. It codes for CASTNGANTEAFF.

The V gene is TRBV7-9, the J gene TRBJ2-2; 8 bases agree with TRBD1. Germline assignment: CDR1 SEHNR and CDR2 FQNEAQ (reference sequence). V shed 0 bases, J shed 2 bases, and the junction held 2 bases outside the gene matches. This CDR3 has 16 residues. The CDR3 region is CASSLATGVNTGELFF. In DNA, the CDR3 is TGTGCCAGCAGCTTAGCGACAGGGGTCAACACCGGGGAGCTGTTTTTT.

The rearrangement links TRBV7-2 to TRBJ2-2; D might be TRBD1 (5 bases). The CDR3 has 15 amino acids. V was pared by 4 bases and J by 5 bases, with 14 bases between. The V gene's germline CDR1 is SGHTA and CDR2 FQGNSA. CDR3 in amino acids: CASSYPDSATGELFF. The CDR3 DNA sequence: TGTGCCAGCAGCTACCCTGACAGCGCAACCGGGGAGCTGTTTTTT.

V gene TRBV7-9 combines with J gene TRBJ2-2; a possible D gene is TRBD1 (5 bases). Trimming shortened V by 4 bases and J by 7 bases, and 19 bases separated the two germline ends. The V gene's germline CDR1 is SEHNR and CDR2 FQNEAQ (reference sequence). The CDR3 runs 16 residues. CDR3 region: CASSSDPGAGHGELFF. The CDR3, as DNA: TGTGCCAGCAGCTCGGACCCTGGGGCAGGGCACGGGGAGCTGTTTTTT.

V is TRBV2 and J is TRBJ2-7, with D uncertain. This CDR3 has 14 amino acids. Trimming shortened V by 4 bases and J by 0 bases, and 10 bases separated the two germline ends. Germline lookup yields CDR1 SNHLY and CDR2 FYNNEI. The CDR3: CASSGVESSYEQYF. CDR3 DNA: TGTGCCAGCAGTGGGGTGGAGAGCTCCTACGAGCAGTACTTC.

This rearrangement joins TRBV6-5 to TRBJ1-2; no firm D call. This CDR3 has 13 residues. Germline assignment: CDR1 MNHEY and CDR2 SVGAGI. Deletions cut 5 bases from V and 3 bases from J, with 10 bases between. This CDR3 reads CASSADGDYGYTF. The DNA of the CDR3 is TGTGCCAGCAGTGCGGACGGGGACTATGGCTACACCTTC.